This TCR beta chain was sequenced in a study of T cell changes during pregnancy in multiple sclerosis. V dropped 4 bases and J dropped 4 bases, with 15 bases sitting between them. This CDR3 region has 15 residues. Germline lookup yields CDR1 SGHDT and CDR2 YYEEEE. Libraries were prepared by immunoSEQ multiplex PCR; TCRdb keeps only in-frame clonotypes and omits some of them. The sample shows more than 35,000 clones, roughly 90% of them seen only once. The material sequenced was CD4+ T cells from peripheral blood mononuclear cells, taken in the second trimester of pregnancy. This receptor was taken from a female donor with multiple sclerosis, enrolled in a pregnancy study. This chain connects TRBV5-6 to TRBJ1-3, with D possibly TRBD1 on 5 matching bases. CDR3 residues: CASSNWGTPGNTIYF. The CDR3 DNA is TGTGCCAGCAGCAACTGGGGGACTCCCGGAAACACCATATATTTT.